This is a list of T cell receptor beta chains from one sample in a study of CD8 T cells in ankylosing spondylitis. TCRdb called the 5' RACE reads again in MiXCR, with one record for every CDR3 protein. The profile covers roughly 140,000 distinct CDR3 sequences, with 44% appearing a single time and approximately 16% taken by the ten largest. The sequenced sample was synovial fluid, either unsorted or a sorted T cell fraction (not recorded which). These receptors all stem from a male donor with ankylosing spondylitis. The CDR3 runs from the conserved cysteine through the conserved F or W. The D gene is left open where the match is weak. Clone sizes are given selectively: once, few, many, or a class where the clone is expanded.

- | TRBJ1-2 | - | TRBV29-1 | CSVEDQANYGYTF
- | TRBJ2-5 | - | TRBV11-2 | CASSLWRKETQYF
TRBD1 | TRBJ1-2 | few | TRBV4-3 | CASSQKDREYGYTF
- | TRBJ2-2 | - | TRBV9 | CASSVGQSGAHTGELFF
- | TRBJ2-7 | - | TRBV11-2 | CASSLGRTSLGDEQYF
TRBD2 | TRBJ2-2 | many | TRBV4-3 | CASSQEYRGAGDTGELFF
- | TRBJ2-1 | few | TRBV29-1 | CSVEGRSYNEQFF
- | TRBJ1-1 | many | TRBV20-1 | CSARDVIQQADTEAFF
- | TRBJ2-7 | - | TRBV11-1 | CASSLALGTKSYEQYF
- | TRBJ1-6 | few | TRBV12-3/TRBV12-4 | CASSGTGFNSPLHF
TRBD1 | TRBJ2-7 | once | TRBV3-1 | CASSQVLDRAYEQYF
- | TRBJ2-3 | many | TRBV6-2/TRBV6-3 | CASRDLGTDTQYF
- | TRBJ2-7 | many | TRBV7-9 | CASSPPGSYEQYF
- | TRBJ2-1 | once | TRBV15 | CATSFTSHNEQFF
- | TRBJ1-6 | few | TRBV12-3/TRBV12-4 | CASSLAEAGGTLHF
- | TRBJ1-5 | few | TRBV7-9 | CASSRTGYSNQPQHF
TRBD2 | TRBJ2-3 | - | TRBV27 | CASSLFGGAPDTQYF
- | TRBJ1-2 | few | TRBV9 | CASSNQPGPYGYTF
- | TRBJ1-1 | few | TRBV5-6 | CASSLVGLNTEAFF
- | TRBJ2-3 | - | TRBV21-1 | CASSKVGQGFLDTQYF
TRBD2 | TRBJ2-1 | - | TRBV19 | CASNVFGRAWNEQFF
TRBD1 | TRBJ1-2 | few | TRBV12-3/TRBV12-4 | CASDGTGDGYTF
TRBD2 | TRBJ2-7 | - | TRBV7-9 | CASSLLSRGGTHEQYF
- | TRBJ2-1 | - | TRBV21-1 | CASSKALGNGCGSYGEQFF
- | TRBJ1-2 | - | TRBV18 | CASSPPEGLILGYTF
TRBD1 | TRBJ1-1 | - | TRBV5-1 | CASSLDEGAPTEAFF
- | TRBJ2-1 | - | TRBV12-3/TRBV12-4 | CASSLWGRTYNEQFF
- | TRBJ2-5 | many | TRBV7-3 | CASSEGQGTETQYF
- | TRBJ2-1 | - | TRBV10-3 | CAISEGLADEQFF
- | TRBJ2-7 | - | TRBV28 | CASSLVGGYEQYF
- | TRBJ1-2 | many | TRBV30 | CAWNEPPDYGYTF
TRBD1 | TRBJ1-2 | medium-sized | TRBV7-3 | CASSLHGGQGFDGYTF
- | TRBJ2-2 | many | TRBV7-9 | CASSLADATSGELFF
TRBD1 | TRBJ1-2 | - | TRBV4-3 | CASSQDRVGQAYGYTF
- | TRBJ2-5 | - | TRBV12-3/TRBV12-4 | CASRSGLGTPETQYF
- | TRBJ1-2 | - | TRBV29-1 | CSVDPGGGYTF
- | TRBJ2-7 | many | TRBV20-1 | CSAREGGRAYEQYF
TRBD1 | TRBJ2-2 | - | TRBV5-4 | CASSLSHWSNRGYTGELFF
- | TRBJ1-1 | - | TRBV12-3/TRBV12-4 | CASSHPTSDYENTEAFF
TRBD2 | TRBJ2-2 | few | TRBV12-3/TRBV12-4 | CASSYPSGGRYRWELFF